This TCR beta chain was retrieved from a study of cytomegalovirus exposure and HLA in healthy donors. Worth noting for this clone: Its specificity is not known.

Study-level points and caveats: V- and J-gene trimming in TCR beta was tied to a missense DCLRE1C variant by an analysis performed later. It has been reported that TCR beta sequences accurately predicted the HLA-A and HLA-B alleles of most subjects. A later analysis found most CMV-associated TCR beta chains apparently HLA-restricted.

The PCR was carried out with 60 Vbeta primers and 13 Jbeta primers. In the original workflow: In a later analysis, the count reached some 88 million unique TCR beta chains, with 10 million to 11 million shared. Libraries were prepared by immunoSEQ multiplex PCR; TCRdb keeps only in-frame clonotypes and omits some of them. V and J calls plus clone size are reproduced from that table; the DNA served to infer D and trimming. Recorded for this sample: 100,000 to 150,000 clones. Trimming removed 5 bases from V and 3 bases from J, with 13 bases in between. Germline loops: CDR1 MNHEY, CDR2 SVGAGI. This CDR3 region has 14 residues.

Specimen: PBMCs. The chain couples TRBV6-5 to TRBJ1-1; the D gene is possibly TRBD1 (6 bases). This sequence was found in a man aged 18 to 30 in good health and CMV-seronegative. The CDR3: CASSRTTGYTEAFF. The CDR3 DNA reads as TGTGCCAGCAGTCGCACTACAGGGTACACTGAAGCTTTCTTT.